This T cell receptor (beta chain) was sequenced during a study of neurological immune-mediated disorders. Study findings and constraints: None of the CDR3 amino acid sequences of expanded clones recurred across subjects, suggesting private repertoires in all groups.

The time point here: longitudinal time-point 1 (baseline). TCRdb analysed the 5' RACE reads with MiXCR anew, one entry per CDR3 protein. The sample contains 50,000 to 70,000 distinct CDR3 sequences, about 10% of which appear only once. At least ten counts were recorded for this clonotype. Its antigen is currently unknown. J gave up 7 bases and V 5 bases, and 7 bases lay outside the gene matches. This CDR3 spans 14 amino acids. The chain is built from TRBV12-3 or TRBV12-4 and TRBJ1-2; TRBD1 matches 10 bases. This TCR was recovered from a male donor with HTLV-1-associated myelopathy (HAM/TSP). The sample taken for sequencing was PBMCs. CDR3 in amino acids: CASSPLTGGSGYTF. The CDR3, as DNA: TGTGCCAGCAGTCCCCTGACAGGGGGCTCTGGCTACACCTTC.